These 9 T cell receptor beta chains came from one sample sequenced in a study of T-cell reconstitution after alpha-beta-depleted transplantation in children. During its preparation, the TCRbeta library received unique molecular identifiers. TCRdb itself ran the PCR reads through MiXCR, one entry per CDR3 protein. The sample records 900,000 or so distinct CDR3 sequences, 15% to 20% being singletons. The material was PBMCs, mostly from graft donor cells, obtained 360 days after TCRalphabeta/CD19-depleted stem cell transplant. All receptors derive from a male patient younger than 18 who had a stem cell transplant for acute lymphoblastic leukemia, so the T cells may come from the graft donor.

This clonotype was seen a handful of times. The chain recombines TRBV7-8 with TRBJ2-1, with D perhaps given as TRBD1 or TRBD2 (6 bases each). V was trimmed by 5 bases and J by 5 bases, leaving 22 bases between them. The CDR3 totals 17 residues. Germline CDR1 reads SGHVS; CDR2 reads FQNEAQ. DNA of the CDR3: TGTGCCAGCAGCCACACAGTATACATGGAGGGGGACAATGAGCAGTTCTTC. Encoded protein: CASSHTVYMEGDNEQFF.

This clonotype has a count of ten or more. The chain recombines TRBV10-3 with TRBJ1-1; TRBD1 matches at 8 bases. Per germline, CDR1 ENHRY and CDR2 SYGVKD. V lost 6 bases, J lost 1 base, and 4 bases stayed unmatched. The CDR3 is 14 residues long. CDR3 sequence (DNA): TGTGCCATCAGCCCCCAGGGGGCGAACACTGAAGCTTTCTTT. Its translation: CAISPQGANTEAFF.

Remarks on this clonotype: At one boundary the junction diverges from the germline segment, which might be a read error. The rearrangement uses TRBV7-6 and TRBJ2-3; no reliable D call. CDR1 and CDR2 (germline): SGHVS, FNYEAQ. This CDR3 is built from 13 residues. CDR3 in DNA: TGTGCCAGCAGCTTAGCGACCGCCAGATACGCAGTTTTT. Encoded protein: CASSLATARYAVF.

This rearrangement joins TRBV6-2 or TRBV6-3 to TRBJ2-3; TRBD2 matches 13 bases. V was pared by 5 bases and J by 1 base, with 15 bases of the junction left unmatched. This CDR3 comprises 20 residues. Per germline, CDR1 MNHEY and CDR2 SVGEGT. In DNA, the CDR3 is TGTGCCAGCAGTACGTCCCTAGGACTAGCGGGAGTTGGGGGCACAGATACGCAGTATTTT. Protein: CASSTSLGLAGVGGTDTQYF.

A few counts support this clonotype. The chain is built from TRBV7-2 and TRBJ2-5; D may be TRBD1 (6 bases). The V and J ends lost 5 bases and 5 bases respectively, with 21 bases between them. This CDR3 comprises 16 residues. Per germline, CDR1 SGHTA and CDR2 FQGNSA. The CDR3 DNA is TGTGCCAGCAGCGCCCACGGGCAGGGGATGTTGGAGACCCAGTACTTC. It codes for CASSAHGQGMLETQYF.

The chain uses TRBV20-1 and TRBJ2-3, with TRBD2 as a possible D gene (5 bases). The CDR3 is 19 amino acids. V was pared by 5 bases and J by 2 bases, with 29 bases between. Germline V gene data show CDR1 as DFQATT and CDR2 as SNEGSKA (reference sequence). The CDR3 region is CSAPSPGERMSHFTDTQYF. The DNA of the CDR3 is TGCAGTGCTCCATCCCCCGGGGAGCGGATGAGTCATTTCACAGATACGCAGTATTTT.

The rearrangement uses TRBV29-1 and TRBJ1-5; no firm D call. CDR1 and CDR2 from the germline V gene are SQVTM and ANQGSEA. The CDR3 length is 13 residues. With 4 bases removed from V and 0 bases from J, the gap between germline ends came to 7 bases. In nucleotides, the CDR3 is TGCAGCGTTGGTTCGTATAGCAATCAGCCCCAGCATTTT. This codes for CSVGSYSNQPQHF.

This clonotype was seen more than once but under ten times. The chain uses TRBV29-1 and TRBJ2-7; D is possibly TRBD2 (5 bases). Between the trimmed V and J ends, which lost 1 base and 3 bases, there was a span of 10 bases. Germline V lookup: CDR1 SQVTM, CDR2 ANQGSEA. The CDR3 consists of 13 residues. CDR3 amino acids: CSVEVAGYYEQYF. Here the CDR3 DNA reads TGCAGCGTTGAAGTGGCGGGCTACTACGAGCAGTACTTC.

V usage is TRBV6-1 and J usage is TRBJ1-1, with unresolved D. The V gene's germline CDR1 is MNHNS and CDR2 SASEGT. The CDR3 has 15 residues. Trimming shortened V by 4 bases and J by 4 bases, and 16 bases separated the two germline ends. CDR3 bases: TGTGCCAGCAGTGCTCTTAGGGCGGAGGGCACTGAAGCTTTCTTT. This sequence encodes CASSALRAEGTEAFF.